The 18 T cell receptor beta chains below all came from one sample that was sequenced in a study of liver allograft versus peripheral blood T cells. Background on the study: The study compared liver allograft T cell receptor repertoires against peripheral blood repertoires of liver transplant recipients.

TCRdb called the reads again in MiXCR, with one record for every CDR3 protein. The table records some 10,000 distinct CDR3 sequences, around 18% of them present only once. The receptors were sampled from a human patient who had a liver transplant. Some T cells may arise from the graft donor.

This rearrangement joins TRBV20-1 to TRBJ1-4, with D tentatively TRBD1 (6 bases). CDR3 length equals 13 residues. The V end was cut by 6 bases, the J end by 2 bases, with 10 bases between. Germline V gene sequence: CDR1 DFQATT, CDR2 SNEGSKA (reference sequence). The DNA of the CDR3 is TGCAGTGCGTGGGACATCACTAATGAAAAACTGTTTTTT. Protein: CSAWDITNEKLFF.

The chain links TRBV20-1 to TRBJ1-5; tentatively, D is TRBD1 (6 bases). Per germline, CDR1 DFQATT and CDR2 SNEGSKA (reference sequence). V shed 3 bases and J shed 2 bases, with 11 bases lying between them. The CDR3 is made up of 14 amino acids. CDR3 bases: TGCAGTGCTAGGGCTAGACAGGGCAATCAGCCCCAGCATTTT. Encoded protein: CSARARQGNQPQHF.

This clonotype ranks as medium-sized. This rearrangement joins TRBV7-2 to TRBJ1-2; D not resolved. Germline V CDR1 and CDR2: SGHTA, FQGNSA. Trimming stripped 4 bases from V and 5 bases from J, with 5 bases between. The CDR3 runs 11 residues. As DNA, the CDR3 is TGTGCCAGCAGCTCGTCTTATGGCTACACCTTC. This gives the protein CASSSSYGYTF. Together with reference TRBV7-2 and TRBJ1-2, the CDR3 gives the full variable domain: GAGVSQSPSNKVTEKGKDVELRCDPISGHTALYWYRQSLGQGLEFLIYFQGNSAPDKSGLPSDRFSAERTGGSVSTLTIQRTQQEDSAVYLCASSSSYGYTFGSGTRLTVV.

The chain carries TRBV6-5 and TRBJ1-5, with D maybe TRBD1 (6 bases). Trimming took 7 bases from V and 4 from J, leaving 14 bases between them. The CDR3 runs 14 residues. Per the germline V gene, CDR1 is MNHEY and CDR2 is SVGAGI. CDR3 nucleotides: TGTGCCAGCAAACCAGGGACAAAAAATCAGCCCCAGCATTTT. Translating gives CASKPGTKNQPQHF.

On this clonotype itself: Sequence at one end of the junction differs from germline and may be a read error. V usage is TRBV7-9 and J usage is TRBJ1-2; possible D gene TRBD1, 5 bases. This CDR3 has 14 amino acids. Germline CDR1 is SEHNR and CDR2 is FQNEAQ (reference sequence). CDR3 protein: CANSLERGNYGYTF. The CDR3 DNA reads as TGTGCCAACAGCTTAGAGAGGGGTAACTATGGCTACACCTTC.

This clonotype was seen more than once but under ten times. The J gene is TRBJ1-2, the V gene TRBV19, with D uncertain. The V gene lost 4 bases and the J gene lost 11 bases, with 20 bases spanning the gap. Germline V gives CDR1 LNHDA, CDR2 SQIVND (reference sequence). The CDR3 totals 14 residues. CDR3 DNA sequence: TGTGCCAGTAGTACGTGGACGGGCCCTACCACTTACACCTTC. This gives the protein CASSTWTGPTTYTF.

This clonotype was picked up many times. The DNA for the CDR3 is TGTGCCAGCTCACAGACTAGCGGGTACGAGCAGTACTTC. Protein: CASSQTSGYEQYF. The chain carries TRBV18 and TRBJ2-7; 10 nucleotides align to TRBD2. V lost 4 bases to trimming and J lost 4 bases; unmatched junction nucleotides: 1. CDR1 is KGHSH, CDR2 LQKENI, per germline. The CDR3 extends over 13 amino acids.

In this sample, this clonotype turned up many times. This chain connects TRBV6-2 or TRBV6-3 to TRBJ1-5; unclear D gene. V dropped 7 bases and J dropped 6 bases, with 10 bases sitting between them. In germline, CDR1 is MNHEY, CDR2 SVGEGT. The CDR3 is made up of 12 amino acids. DNA for the CDR3: TGTGCCAGCACCAGGAGTGGTCAGCCCCAGCATTTT. Translation: CASTRSGQPQHF.

This clonotype was detected many times. V is TRBV6-5 and J is TRBJ1-2; D unclear. The V and J ends lost 8 bases and 4 bases respectively, with 11 bases between them. This CDR3 has 12 amino acids. Germline-derived CDR1 and CDR2 are MNHEY and SVGAGI. This CDR3 is CASYKGPYGYTF. CDR3 nucleotide sequence: TGTGCCAGCTATAAAGGCCCCTATGGCTACACCTTC.

There are a few counts of this clonotype. The chain is built from TRBV12-3 or TRBV12-4 and TRBJ2-3, with 7 nucleotides matching TRBD1. The CDR3 covers 13 residues. V was clipped by 8 bases and J by 3 bases; unmatched bases: 5. The chain's CDR3 is CASGRQGTDTQYF. DNA of the CDR3: TGTGCCAGCGGAAGACAGGGTACAGATACGCAGTATTTT.

By share, this clonotype counts as medium-sized. The V and J genes are TRBV29-1 and TRBJ1-1, with D uncertain. Trimming removed 4 bases from V and 5 bases from J, with 14 bases in between. Germline V gene sequence: CDR1 SQVTM, CDR2 ANQGSEA. The CDR3 length is 13 residues. CDR3 residues: CSVGRAAGTEAFF. CDR3 sequence (DNA): TGCAGCGTTGGGAGGGCTGCGGGGACTGAAGCTTTCTTT.

This clonotype came up many times. The chain carries TRBV7-2 and TRBJ2-7; no firm D call. Germline-derived CDR1 and CDR2 are SGHTA and FQGNSA. CDR3 size: 14 residues. The V end lost 5 bases, the J end lost 6 bases, and 17 bases lay between the germline ends. The CDR3, as DNA: TGTGCCAGCAGCCCTCTCCTGGTCCGAGGCGAGCAGTACTTC. This gives the protein CASSPLLVRGEQYF.

This clonotype has more than one count but fewer than ten. The chain combines TRBV12-3 or TRBV12-4 with TRBJ1-1; a weak D match, TRBD1 (5 bases). The CDR3 consists of 14 residues. V lost 7 bases, J lost 3 bases, and 15 bases lay in between. The CDR3 coding sequence is TGTGCCAGCATTTCCGTGGGGACCTACACTGAAGCTTTCTTT. Translated: CASISVGTYTEAFF.

The rearrangement links TRBV12-3 or TRBV12-4 to TRBJ1-1; D is uncertain. CDR3 length: 12 residues. The germline V and J ends were trimmed by 3 bases and 13 bases, with 15 bases remaining between them. This CDR3 is CASSFTRKWGFF. CDR3 nucleotide sequence: TGTGCCAGCAGTTTTACCCGGAAATGGGGTTTCTTT.

This clonotype is deemed medium-sized (0.01 to 0.1%). The J gene is TRBJ1-2, the V gene TRBV19, with no clear D. V lost 7 bases, J lost 2 bases, and 14 bases lay in between. The germline V gene encodes CDR1 LNHDA and CDR2 SQIVND (reference sequence). The CDR3 extends over 14 amino acids. The CDR3 here is CASKIQPGNYGYTF. In DNA form, the CDR3 reads TGTGCCAGTAAAATTCAGCCAGGCAACTATGGCTACACCTTC.

This clonotype is labeled medium-sized. The chain carries TRBV15 and TRBJ1-2, with TRBD1 identical over 7 bases. The J segment lost 0 bases and the V segment lost 5 bases, leaving 6 bases of the junction unmatched. The CDR3 runs to 15 residues. CDR1 is LNHNV and CDR2 is YYDKDF in the germline V gene (reference sequence). The chain's CDR3 is CATSRAGQPNYGYTF. The CDR3 DNA is TGTGCCACCAGCCGAGCGGGACAGCCTAACTATGGCTACACCTTC.

This clonotype qualifies as medium-sized (0.01 to 0.1%). V gene TRBV18 combines with J gene TRBJ1-2; TRBD1 is a possible D gene (5 bases). The CDR3 extends over 14 amino acids. Trimming took off 4 bases at V and 7 bases at J, with 16 bases between the two ends. CDR1 and CDR2 from the germline V gene are KGHSH and LQKENI. The CDR3 region has the DNA TGTGCCAGCTCACGGTCGCAGGGCCTGACTGGCTACACCTTC. Translating gives CASSRSQGLTGYTF.

The rearrangement joins TRBV6-5 to TRBJ2-1; D uncertain. This CDR3 is built from 14 residues. Trimming pared 6 bases from V and 0 bases from J, leaving 9 bases between. Germline values: CDR1 MNHEY, CDR2 SVGAGI. Here the CDR3 reads CASRGSSSYNEQFF. The CDR3 coding sequence is TGTGCCAGCAGGGGTTCGAGCTCCTACAATGAGCAGTTCTTC.